This T cell receptor (beta chain) came from a study of vaccination effects on CD4 cells after COVID-19. CD4+ T cells specific for antigen were expanded with viral peptide pools by the ViraFEST assay before sequencing. At the end of more than 8 days of culture, CD4+ T cells were isolated. Each participant received a vaccine that was either BNT162b2 or mRNA-1273, given as two doses. A note on this clone: The antigen is undetermined.

The repertoire was sequenced with immunoSEQ multiplex PCR; TCRdb's copy has only in-frame clones and lacks some. The repertoire has roughly 32,000 clones, 65% to 75% of them found once; the top ten carry around 12%. CDR1 is SGHVS, CDR2 FQNEAQ, per germline. The CDR3 covers 14 residues. V was clipped by 5 bases and J by 8 bases, with 18 bases between them. Findings and caveats of the study: Common cold coronavirus cross-reactivity was shown by only 1 of 255 vaccine-induced clones in healthy vaccinees.

The specimen comprised CD4+ T cells from PBMCs cultured with HCoV-229E spike peptides, sampled after COVID-19 vaccination. The clonotype was recovered from a human donor who received a COVID-19 vaccine. The chain employs TRBV7-8 and TRBJ1-2; D is ambiguous. The CDR3 DNA reads TGTGCCAGCAGCCCGATTTGGGAGGGATCAGGCTACACCTTC. Its protein product is CASSPIWEGSGYTF.